A selection of T cell receptor beta chains follows, all from one sample in a study of blood T cell repertoires in COVID-19. The assay was immunoSEQ multiplex PCR, and TCRdb's table has in-frame clones only and misses some. The data show approximately 130,000 clones, around 82% seen once. The sequenced sample was peripheral blood. These receptors were taken from a human donor in a cohort sampled during active COVID-19. The CDR3 runs from the conserved cysteine through the conserved F or W. A D gene is named only where the DNA matches it firmly. Clone size is given for some rows only: seen once, a few or many times, or a class if the clone is expanded.

>.|TRBJ1-1|TRBV12-3/TRBV12-4|.|13
TGTGCCAGCAGTTATCAGGGGAACACTGAAGCTTTCTTT
CASSYQGNTEAFF
>.|TRBJ2-3|TRBV6-5|.|13
TGTGCCAGCCGTTCCCGGGGGAGAGATACGCAGTATTTT
CASRSRGRDTQYF
>.|TRBJ2-5|TRBV25-1|TRBD2|15
TGTGCCAGCAGTAAGGTAGCGGGGGGGCAAGAGACCCAGTACTTC
CASSKVAGGQETQYF
>.|TRBJ2-7|TRBV7-2|.|16
TGTGCCAGCAGCTTAGATGAGGTGGTAGCGCACTACGAGCAGTACTTC
CASSLDEVVAHYEQYF
>few|TRBJ1-4|TRBV27|.|11
TGTGCCAGCAGTTTTGGGGGGAAACTGTTTTTT
CASSFGGKLFF
>.|TRBJ1-3|TRBV7-8|TRBD1|15
TGTGCCAGCAGCCGGACAGGGAACTCTGGAAACACCATATATTTT
CASSRTGNSGNTIYF
>once|TRBJ2-5|TRBV6-5|TRBD2|15
TGTGCCAGCAGCGGACTAGCGGGTTACCAAGAGACCCAGTACTTC
CASSGLAGYQETQYF
>.|TRBJ1-6|TRBV20-1|.|15
TGCAGTGCTAGTACAACAGGGTTTATTAATTCACCCCTCCACTTT
CSASTTGFINSPLHF
>few|TRBJ2-3|TRBV9|TRBD1|17
TGTGCCAGCAGCGTTGACCCCACGGGACAGGGAGCAGATACGCAGTATTTT
CASSVDPTGQGADTQYF
>few|TRBJ1-5|TRBV3-1/TRBV3-2|.|14
TGTGCCAGCAGCCTAACCTATAGCAATCAGCCCCAGCATTTT
CASSLTYSNQPQHF
>.|TRBJ2-7|TRBV25-1|TRBD1|12
TGTGCCAGCGCAGGGGGCTCCTACGAGCAGTACTTC
CASAGGSYEQYF
>.|TRBJ2-7|TRBV9|TRBD1|16
TGTGCCAGCAGCGTAGGGGTGGGAACAGGGGCCTACGAGCAGTACTTC
CASSVGVGTGAYEQYF
>.|TRBJ2-3|TRBV11-2|.|15
TGTGCCAGCAGCTTAGAACCCACTATCACAGATACGCAGTATTTT
CASSLEPTITDTQYF
>.|TRBJ1-1|TRBV5-6|TRBD1|13
TGTGCCAGCAGTTACAGGGGGATTTCTGAAGCTTTCTTT
CASSYRGISEAFF
>.|TRBJ2-3|TRBV7-2|TRBD2|16
TGTGCCAGCAGCTTAGTGTTTAGCGGGGGGGCTGATACGCAGTATTTT
CASSLVFSGGADTQYF
>.|TRBJ1-1|TRBV5-4|.|14
TGTGCCAGCAGCCTCCAGGGGTTTGACACTGAAGCTTTCTTT
CASSLQGFDTEAFF
>.|TRBJ2-1|TRBV2|.|17
TGTGCCAGCACCCCGAGGTTGACTCAAAGCTGGAGCAATGAGCAGTTCTTC
CASTPRLTQSWSNEQFF
>.|TRBJ2-5|TRBV2|TRBD2|15
TGTGCCAGCAGGGGACTAGCGGCCCTTCAAGAGACCCAGTACTTC
CASRGLAALQETQYF
>.|TRBJ2-7|TRBV28|TRBD1|13
TGTGCCAGCCGAACCGGGACAGTGTACGAGCAGTACTTC
CASRTGTVYEQYF
>.|TRBJ2-1|TRBV6-2/TRBV6-3|TRBD2|14
TGTGCCAGCAGTTTGGCTAGCGGGGGATATGAGCAGTTCTTC
CASSLASGGYEQFF
>.|TRBJ2-5|TRBV19|TRBD1|13
TGTGCCAGTACGACACAGGGGCTTGAGACCCAGTACTTC
CASTTQGLETQYF
>once|TRBJ1-2|TRBV3-1/TRBV3-2|TRBD1|14
TGTGCCAGCAGCCTTTCACAGGGGGACTATGGCTACACCTTC
CASSLSQGDYGYTF
>.|TRBJ2-5|TRBV7-9|.|15
TGTGCCAGCAGCTCCTGGACAGCTGTTGAAGAGACCCAGTACTTC
CASSSWTAVEETQYF
>.|TRBJ1-1|TRBV9|TRBD1|15
TGTGCCAGCAGCGCACAGGGGGGGCAGAACACTGAAGCTTTCTTT
CASSAQGGQNTEAFF
>.|TRBJ2-7|TRBV18|TRBD2|16
TGTGCCAGCTCACCTCCTACTAGCGGGGCCCCCTACGAGCAGTACTTC
CASSPPTSGAPYEQYF
>.|TRBJ2-5|TRBV5-1|TRBD2|17
TGCGCCAGCAGCTTGGGGACTAGCGGGGGGTCCCAAGAGACCCAGTACTTC
CASSLGTSGGSQETQYF
>.|TRBJ2-3|TRBV5-4|.|12
TGTGCCAGCCAAGGCCTAGCAGGTACGCAGTATTTT
CASQGLAGTQYF
>.|TRBJ2-3|TRBV5-1|TRBD2|13
TGCGCCAGCGGCGGGGGGCAGGGAGATACGCAGTATTTT
CASGGGQGDTQYF
>.|TRBJ1-2|TRBV7-2|TRBD1|13
TGTGCCAGCAGTAGGACAGGGATTCATGGCTACACCTTC
CASSRTGIHGYTF
>.|TRBJ1-2|TRBV28|.|15
TGTGCCAGCAGTTTACCCTTTGCGGGGCCAGGCGGCTACACCTTC
CASSLPFAGPGGYTF
>.|TRBJ2-7|TRBV12-3/TRBV12-4|.|12
TGTGCCAGCAGAGAGGGAGGCTACGAGCAGTACTTC
CASREGGYEQYF
>.|TRBJ2-1|TRBV7-9|.|13
TGTGCCAGCAGCCTCCGGACTATTAATGAGCAGTTCTTC
CASSLRTINEQFF
>.|TRBJ1-4|TRBV6-1|TRBD1|16
TGTGCCAGCAGTGAAGCGCTCGGGACAGGGGTCGAAAAACTGTTTTTT
CASSEALGTGVEKLFF
>.|TRBJ2-3|TRBV5-1|TRBD2|16
TGCGCCAGCACTGAAACTTCGGGGGGGCCCACCGATACGCAGTATTTT
CASTETSGGPTDTQYF
>.|TRBJ2-3|TRBV18|.|15
TGTGCCAGCTCACCCCCCAGACTCGGCACAGATACGCAGTATTTT
CASSPPRLGTDTQYF
>.|TRBJ1-5|TRBV6-6|.|14
TGTGCCAGCGCCCCCGGCAGGGATAATCAGCCCCAGCATTTT
CASAPGRDNQPQHF
>.|TRBJ2-4|TRBV5-3|TRBD2|18
TGTGCCAGAAGTTATTTAGCGGGGGGTAATCTAGCCAAAAACATTCAGTACTTC
CARSYLAGGNLAKNIQYF
>once|TRBJ2-5|TRBV10-2|.|13
TGCGCCAGCCTCCGAGGGTTCCAAGAGACCCAGTACTTC
CASLRGFQETQYF
>.|TRBJ2-6|TRBV2|.|13
TGTGCCAGCAGTGACCCGGGGGCCAACGTCCTGACTTTC
CASSDPGANVLTF
>.|TRBJ2-4|TRBV7-2|.|16
TGTGCCAGCAGCTTAGGGTACTATCTAGCCAAAAACATTCAGTACTTC
CASSLGYYLAKNIQYF
>.|TRBJ2-3|TRBV9|TRBD2|16
TGTGCCAGCAGCGTAGCGGCTAGCGGGAACACAGATACGCAGTATTTT
CASSVAASGNTDTQYF
>.|TRBJ1-1|TRBV7-9|.|12
TGTGCCAGCAGCCCAAGGGACAATGAAGCTTTCTTT
CASSPRDNEAFF
>.|TRBJ2-2|TRBV18|TRBD1|15
TGTGCCAGCTCACCAAGACAGGGAAACACCGGGGAGCTGTTTTTT
CASSPRQGNTGELFF
>.|TRBJ2-5|TRBV7-9|.|13
TGTGCCAGCAGCTTAGGGGCAGAAGAGACCCAGTACTTC
CASSLGAEETQYF
>.|TRBJ2-1|TRBV4-2|TRBD2|16
TGTGCCAGCAGTGTCGACTTAGCGGGGGCCTACAATGAGCAGTTCTTC
CASSVDLAGAYNEQFF
>.|TRBJ1-3|TRBV4-1|.|16
TGCGCCAGCAGCCAAGGTGGAGGGATGAGAGGAAACACCATATATTTT
CASSQGGGMRGNTIYF
>.|TRBJ2-1|TRBV2|.|12
TGTGCCAGCAGTGAATGGGCCGGTGAGCAGTTCTTC
CASSEWAGEQFF
>.|TRBJ1-2|TRBV27|TRBD1|18
TGTGCCAGCAGTTTATTCCCTGACAACAGGGGGCGCGGCTATGGCTACACCTTC
CASSLFPDNRGRGYGYTF
>.|TRBJ2-2|TRBV5-4|TRBD2|17
TGTGCCAGCAGCCCGATGGGACTAGCGGGGGGGGCCGGGGAGCTGTTTTTT
CASSPMGLAGGAGELFF
>.|TRBJ2-5|TRBV2|TRBD2|16
TGTGCCAGCAGTGGCAGACTAGCGGGGGGACAAGAGACCCAGTACTTC
CASSGRLAGGQETQYF
>.|TRBJ2-3|TRBV10-3|TRBD2|15
TGTGCCATCAGGGGTGCGGGGGGAAGCACAGATACGCAGTATTTT
CAIRGAGGSTDTQYF
>.|TRBJ2-1|TRBV27|TRBD2|17
TGTGCCAGCAGTGTATTTAGCGGGGGGAGCTCCTACAATGAGCAGTTCTTC
CASSVFSGGSSYNEQFF
>.|TRBJ1-4|TRBV4-1|.|11
TGCGCCAGCAGCCAAGCGGGGATACTGTTTTTT
CASSQAGILFF
>.|TRBJ2-3|TRBV24-1|.|13
TGTGCCACGCAAGGAGCAGATCCAGATACGCAGTATTTT
CATQGADPDTQYF
>.|TRBJ2-7|TRBV16|.|15
TGTGCCAGCAGCCAATTTGTCGGACAGACCTACGAGCAGTACTTC
CASSQFVGQTYEQYF
>few|TRBJ2-5|TRBV7-2|.|15
TGTGCCAGCAGCTTAGTTCTCGGGTCCCGGGAGACCCAGTACTTC
CASSLVLGSRETQYF
>.|TRBJ2-1|TRBV6-5|.|13
TGTGCCAGCAGCGGAACTAGGACCAATGAGCAGTTCTTC
CASSGTRTNEQFF
>once|TRBJ1-2|TRBV6-1|.|15
TGTGCCAGCAGTGAAGTAAGGGGCGCTAACTATGGCTACACCTTC
CASSEVRGANYGYTF
>.|TRBJ2-6|TRBV19|.|18
TGTGCCAGTAGTCCGGGCGGGACTTTGAGCTCTGGGGCCAACGTCCTGACTTTC
CASSPGGTLSSGANVLTF
>.|TRBJ2-2|TRBV5-1|TRBD1|16
TGCGCCAGCAGCTTACCCGGGACAGGACCGTCTGGGGAGCTGTTTTTT
CASSLPGTGPSGELFF